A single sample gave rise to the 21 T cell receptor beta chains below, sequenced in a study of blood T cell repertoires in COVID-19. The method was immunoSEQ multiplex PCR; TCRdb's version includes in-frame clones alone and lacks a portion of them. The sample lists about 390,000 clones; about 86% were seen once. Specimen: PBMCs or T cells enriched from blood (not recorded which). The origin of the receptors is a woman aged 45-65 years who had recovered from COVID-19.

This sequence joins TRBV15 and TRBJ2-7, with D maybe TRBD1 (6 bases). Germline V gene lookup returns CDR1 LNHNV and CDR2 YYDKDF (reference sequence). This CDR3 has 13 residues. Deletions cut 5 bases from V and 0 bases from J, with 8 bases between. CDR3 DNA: TGTGCCACCAGCTGGGACAACTCCTACGAGCAGTACTTC. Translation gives CATSWDNSYEQYF.

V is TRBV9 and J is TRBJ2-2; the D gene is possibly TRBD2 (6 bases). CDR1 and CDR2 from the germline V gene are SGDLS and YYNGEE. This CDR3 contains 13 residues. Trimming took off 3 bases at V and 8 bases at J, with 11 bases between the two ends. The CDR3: CASSAGSLGELFF. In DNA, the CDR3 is TGTGCCAGCAGCGCCGGGAGTTTGGGGGAGCTGTTTTTT.

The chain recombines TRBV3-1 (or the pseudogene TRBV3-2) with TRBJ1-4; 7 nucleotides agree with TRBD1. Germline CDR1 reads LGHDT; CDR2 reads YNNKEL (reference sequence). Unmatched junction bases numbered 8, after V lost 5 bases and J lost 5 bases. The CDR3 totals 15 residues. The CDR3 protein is CASSSSGGTNEKLFF. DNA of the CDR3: TGTGCCAGCAGCTCCTCAGGGGGGACGAATGAAAAACTGTTTTTT.

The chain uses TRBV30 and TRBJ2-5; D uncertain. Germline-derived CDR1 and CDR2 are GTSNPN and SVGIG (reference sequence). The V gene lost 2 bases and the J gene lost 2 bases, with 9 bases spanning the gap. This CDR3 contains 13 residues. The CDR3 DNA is TGTGCCTGGAGTTGGGCGTTACAAGAGACCCAGTACTTC. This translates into CAWSWALQETQYF. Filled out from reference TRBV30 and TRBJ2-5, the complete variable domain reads SQTIHQWPATLVQPVGSPLSLECTVEGTSNPNLYWYRQAAGRGLQLLFYSVGIGQISSEVPQNLSASRPQDRQFILSSKKLLLSDSGFYLCAWSWALQETQYFGPGTRLLVL.

The CDR3 DNA sequence: TGTGCCAGCAGTTATCTGGACAGGATCGACGAGCAGTACTTC. Encoded protein: CASSYLDRIDEQYF. V usage is TRBV6-5 and J usage is TRBJ2-7; 7 nucleotides line up with TRBD1. Per the germline V gene, CDR1 is MNHEY and CDR2 is SVGAGI. The CDR3 is made up of 14 amino acids. V shed 3 bases and J 5 bases; nucleotides not matched to a gene: 7.

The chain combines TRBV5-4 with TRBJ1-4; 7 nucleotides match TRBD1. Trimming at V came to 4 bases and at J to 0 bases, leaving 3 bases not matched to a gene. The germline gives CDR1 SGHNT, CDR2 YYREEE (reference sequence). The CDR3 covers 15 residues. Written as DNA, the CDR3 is TGTGCCAGCAGCAAAGGGGGCACAACTAATGAAAAACTGTTTTTT. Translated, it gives CASSKGGTTNEKLFF.

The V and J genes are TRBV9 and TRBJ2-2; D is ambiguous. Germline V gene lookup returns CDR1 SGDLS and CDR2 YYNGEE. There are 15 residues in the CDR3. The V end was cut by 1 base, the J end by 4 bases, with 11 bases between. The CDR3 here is CASSVTATSTGELFF. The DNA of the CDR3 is TGTGCCAGCAGCGTAACAGCTACAAGCACCGGGGAGCTGTTTTTT.

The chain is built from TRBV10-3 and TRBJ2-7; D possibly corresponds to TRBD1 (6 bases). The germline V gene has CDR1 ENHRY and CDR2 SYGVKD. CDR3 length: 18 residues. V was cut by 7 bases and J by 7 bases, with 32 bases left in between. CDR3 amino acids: CAITAEAQPPGGPWEQYF. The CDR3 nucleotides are TGTGCCATCACGGCTGAGGCTCAGCCCCCTGGGGGCCCCTGGGAGCAGTACTTC.

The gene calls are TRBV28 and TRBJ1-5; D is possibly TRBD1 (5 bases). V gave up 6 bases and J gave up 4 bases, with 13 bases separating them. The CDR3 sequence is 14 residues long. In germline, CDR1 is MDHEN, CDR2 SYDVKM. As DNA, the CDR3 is TGTGCCAGCAGGAAGGGGAGGATGAATCAGCCCCAGCATTTT. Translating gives CASRKGRMNQPQHF.

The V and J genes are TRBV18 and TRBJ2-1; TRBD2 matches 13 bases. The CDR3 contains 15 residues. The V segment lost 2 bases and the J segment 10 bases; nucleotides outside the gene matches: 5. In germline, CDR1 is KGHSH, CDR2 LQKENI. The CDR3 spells CASSPTSGGAREQFF. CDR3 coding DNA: TGTGCCAGCTCACCAACTAGCGGGGGGGCAAGGGAGCAGTTCTTC.

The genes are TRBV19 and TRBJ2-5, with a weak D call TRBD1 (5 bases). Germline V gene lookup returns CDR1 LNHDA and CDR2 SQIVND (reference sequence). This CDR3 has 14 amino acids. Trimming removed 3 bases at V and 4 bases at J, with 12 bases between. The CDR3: CASSITRVAETQYF. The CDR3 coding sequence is TGTGCCAGTAGTATTACCAGGGTTGCAGAGACCCAGTACTTC.

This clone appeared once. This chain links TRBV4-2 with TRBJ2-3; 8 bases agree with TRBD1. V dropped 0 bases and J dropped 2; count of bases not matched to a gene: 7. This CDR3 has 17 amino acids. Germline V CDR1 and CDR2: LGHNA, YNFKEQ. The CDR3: CASSQDSSGGPTDTQYF. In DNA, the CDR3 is TGTGCCAGCAGCCAAGATTCGTCAGGGGGCCCCACAGATACGCAGTATTTT.

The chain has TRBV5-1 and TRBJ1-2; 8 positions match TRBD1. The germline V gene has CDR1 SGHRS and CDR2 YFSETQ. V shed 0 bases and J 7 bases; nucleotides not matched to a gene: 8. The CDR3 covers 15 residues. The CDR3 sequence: CASSLGTGLGFGYTF. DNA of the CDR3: TGCGCCAGCAGCTTGGGGACAGGGTTGGGCTTTGGCTACACCTTC.

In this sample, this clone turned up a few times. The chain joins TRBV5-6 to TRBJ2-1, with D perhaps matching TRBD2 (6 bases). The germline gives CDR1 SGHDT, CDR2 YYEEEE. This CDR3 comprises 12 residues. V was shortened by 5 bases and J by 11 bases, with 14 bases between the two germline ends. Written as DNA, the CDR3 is TGTGCCAGCAGTTCCCTCGGGAGACAGCAGTTCTTC. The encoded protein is CASSSLGRQQFF.

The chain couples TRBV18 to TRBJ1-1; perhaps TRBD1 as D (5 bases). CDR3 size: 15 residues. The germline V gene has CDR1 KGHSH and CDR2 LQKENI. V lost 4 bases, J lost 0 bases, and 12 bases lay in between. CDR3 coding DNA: TGTGCCAGCTCACAAGGGAGGGGTATGAACACTGAAGCTTTCTTT. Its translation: CASSQGRGMNTEAFF.

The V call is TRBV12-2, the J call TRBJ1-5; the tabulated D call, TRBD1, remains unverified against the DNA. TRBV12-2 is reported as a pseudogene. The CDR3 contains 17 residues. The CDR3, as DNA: TGTGCAAGTCGCTGCACCATGAATGGGCCCCGCAATCAGCCCCAGCATTTT. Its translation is CASRCTMNGPRNQPQHF.

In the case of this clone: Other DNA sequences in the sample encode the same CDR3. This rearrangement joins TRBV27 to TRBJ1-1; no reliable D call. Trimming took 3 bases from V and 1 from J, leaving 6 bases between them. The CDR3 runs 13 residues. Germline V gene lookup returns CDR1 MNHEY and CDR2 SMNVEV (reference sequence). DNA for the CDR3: TGTGCCAGCAGTTTGGGAGCGAACACTGAAGCTTTCTTT. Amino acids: CASSLGANTEAFF.

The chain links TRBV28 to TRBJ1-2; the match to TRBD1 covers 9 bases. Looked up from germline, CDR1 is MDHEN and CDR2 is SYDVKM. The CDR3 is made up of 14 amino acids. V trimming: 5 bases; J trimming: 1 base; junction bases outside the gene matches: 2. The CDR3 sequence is CASSGTGINYGYTF. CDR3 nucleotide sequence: TGTGCCAGCAGTGGGACAGGGATTAACTATGGCTACACCTTC.

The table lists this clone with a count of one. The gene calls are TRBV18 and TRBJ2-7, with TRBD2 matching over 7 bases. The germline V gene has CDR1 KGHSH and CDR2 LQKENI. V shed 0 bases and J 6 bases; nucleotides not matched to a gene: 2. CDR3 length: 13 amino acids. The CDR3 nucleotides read TGTGCCAGCTCACCACCGGGGGAGGGCGAGCAGTACTTC. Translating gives CASSPPGEGEQYF. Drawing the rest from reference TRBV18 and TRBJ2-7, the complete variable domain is NAGVMQNPRHLVRRRGQEARLRCSPMKGHSHVYWYRQLPEEGLKFMVYLQKENIIDESGMPKERFSAEFPKEGPSILRIQQVVRGDSAAYFCASSPPGEGEQYFGPGTRLTVT.

The CDR3 loop reads CASSHQGNTGELFF. CDR3 in DNA: TGCGCCAGCAGCCATCAGGGTAACACCGGGGAGCTGTTTTTT. The rearrangement links TRBV5-1 to TRBJ2-2, with TRBD1 as a possible D gene (5 bases). Trimming stripped 4 bases from V and 2 bases from J, with 9 bases between. This CDR3 spans 14 amino acids. The germline CDR1 and CDR2 sequences are SGHRS and YFSETQ.

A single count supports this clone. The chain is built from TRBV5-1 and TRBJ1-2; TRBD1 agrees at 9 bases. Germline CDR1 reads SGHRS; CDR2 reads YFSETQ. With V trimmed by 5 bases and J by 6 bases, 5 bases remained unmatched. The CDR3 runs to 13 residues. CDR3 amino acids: CASSLRTGDGYTF. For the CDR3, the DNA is TGCGCCAGCAGTTTGAGGACAGGGGATGGCTACACCTTC.